Listed below are T cell receptor beta chains from one sample, sequenced in a study of cytomegalovirus exposure and HLA in healthy donors. TCRdb keeps only in-frame clones here, not all; method: immunoSEQ multiplex PCR. The table lists 150,000 or so clones, roughly 80% of them singletons. The sample consisted of PBMCs. The receptors shown here come from a man between 25 and 39 years old in good health and CMV-seronegative. The CDR3 runs from the conserved cysteine through the conserved F or W. A D gene is named only where the DNA matches it firmly. Expanded clones are given a class, and other clones once, few, many or no size at all.

size: -; J: TRBJ1-1; V: TRBV5-1; D: -; CDR3: CASSFQGWDTEAFF; DNA: TGCGCCAGCAGCTTTCAGGGTTGGGACACTGAAGCTTTCTTT
size: -; J: TRBJ2-5; V: TRBV20-1; D: -; CDR3: CSARFAETQYF; DNA: TGCAGTGCTAGATTCGCGGAGACCCAGTACTTC
size: -; J: TRBJ2-1; V: TRBV5-8; D: TRBD2; CDR3: CASSPIGSGSYNEQFF; DNA: TGTGCCAGCAGCCCCATTGGGAGCGGGAGTTACAATGAGCAGTTCTTC
size: -; J: TRBJ2-1; V: TRBV2; D: TRBD2; CDR3: CASRKFTSGDNEQFF; DNA: TGTGCCAGCAGAAAATTCACTAGCGGGGACAATGAGCAGTTCTTC
size: -; J: TRBJ2-7; V: TRBV10-3; D: -; CDR3: CAISDQRQNRAYEQYF; DNA: TGTGCCATCAGTGACCAACGGCAAAACAGGGCCTACGAGCAGTACTTC
size: -; J: TRBJ1-1; V: TRBV7-8; D: TRBD1; CDR3: CASTRRTGGDGLEAFF; DNA: TGTGCCAGCACCCGAAGGACAGGGGGCGATGGCCTTGAAGCTTTCTTT
size: -; J: TRBJ2-3; V: TRBV6-5; D: -; CDR3: CASSYGPSAQYF; DNA: TGTGCCAGCAGTTACGGGCCTAGCGCGCAGTATTTT
size: -; J: TRBJ2-5; V: TRBV28; D: -; CDR3: CASSFRDLGGQETQYF; DNA: TGTGCCAGCAGTTTTAGGGACCTCGGGGGACAAGAGACCCAGTACTTC
size: -; J: TRBJ2-1; V: TRBV28; D: TRBD2; CDR3: CASSFKAGGLSYNEQFF; DNA: TGTGCCAGCAGTTTTAAGGCGGGAGGGCTATCCTACAATGAGCAGTTCTTC
size: -; J: TRBJ2-7; V: TRBV1; D: -; CDR3: CTSSQVQGGGSQYF; DNA: TGCACCAGCAGCCAAGTCCAAGGCGGGGGGTCGCAGTACTTC
size: -; J: TRBJ2-1; V: TRBV27; D: TRBD2; CDR3: CASRRPGLAGGPEFF; DNA: TGTGCCAGCAGGCGTCCGGGACTAGCGGGAGGGCCGGAGTTCTTC
size: -; J: TRBJ2-7; V: TRBV5-1; D: TRBD1; CDR3: CASSQDRGSYEQYF; DNA: TGCGCCAGCAGCCAGGACAGGGGATCCTACGAGCAGTACTTC
size: few; J: TRBJ2-7; V: TRBV6-5; D: TRBD1; CDR3: CASSWGQGYEQYF; DNA: TGTGCCAGCAGTTGGGGACAGGGCTACGAGCAGTACTTC
size: -; J: TRBJ1-2; V: TRBV7-9; D: TRBD1; CDR3: CSSSLVATGGGDGYTF; DNA: TGTTCCAGCAGCTTAGTCGCGACAGGGGGAGGTGATGGCTACACCTTC
size: -; J: TRBJ2-3; V: TRBV2; D: -; CDR3: CASSGPYTDTQYF; DNA: TGTGCCAGCAGTGGGCCATACACAGATACGCAGTATTTT
size: -; J: TRBJ2-7; V: TRBV4-1; D: TRBD1; CDR3: CASSQAQGAYEQYF; DNA: TGCGCCAGCAGCCAAGCACAGGGGGCCTACGAGCAGTACTTC
size: -; J: TRBJ1-5; V: TRBV2; D: -; CDR3: CASSDPRGQGPGNQPQHF; DNA: TGTGCCAGCAGTGACCCCCGGGGTCAGGGGCCGGGCAATCAGCCCCAGCATTTT
size: -; J: TRBJ2-7; V: TRBV13; D: -; CDR3: CASSLESNREPREQYF; DNA: TGTGCCAGCAGCTTAGAATCTAACAGGGAGCCTAGAGAGCAGTACTTC
size: -; J: TRBJ2-7; V: TRBV12-5; D: TRBD1; CDR3: CASGLVPLGQVYEQYF; DNA: TGTGCTAGTGGTTTGGTACCCTTGGGACAGGTCTACGAGCAGTACTTC
size: -; J: TRBJ2-7; V: TRBV28; D: -; CDR3: CASRDPGYEQYF; DNA: TGTGCCAGCAGGGACCCGGGATACGAGCAGTACTTC
size: once; J: TRBJ2-7; V: TRBV12-5; D: -; CDR3: CASQAGLSEQYF; DNA: TGTGCTAGTCAAGCGGGCCTCTCCGAGCAGTACTTC
size: -; J: TRBJ1-5; V: TRBV5-1; D: TRBD1; CDR3: CASSPTGDNQPQHF; DNA: TGCGCCAGCAGCCCTACAGGGGACAATCAGCCCCAGCATTTT
size: once; J: TRBJ2-7; V: TRBV14; D: -; CDR3: CASSQDQNQGTYEQYF; DNA: TGTGCCAGCAGCCAAGATCAAAACCAGGGAACCTACGAGCAGTACTTC
size: -; J: TRBJ2-1; V: TRBV10-3; D: TRBD1; CDR3: CAIREVRTGGNEQFF; DNA: TGTGCCATCAGGGAGGTTAGGACAGGGGGAAATGAGCAGTTCTTC
size: -; J: TRBJ2-6; V: TRBV7-9; D: -; CDR3: CASSFDTGANVLTF; DNA: TGTGCCAGCAGCTTTGACACTGGGGCCAACGTCCTGACTTTC
size: -; J: TRBJ2-6; V: TRBV19; D: TRBD2; CDR3: CASSIWGGITGANVLTF; DNA: TGTGCCAGTAGTATATGGGGGGGAATTACTGGGGCCAACGTCCTGACTTTC
size: -; J: TRBJ2-1; V: TRBV12-5; D: TRBD2; CDR3: CASGLGTQKTSGSRIEASYNEQFF; DNA: TGTGCTAGTGGTTTGGGGACCCAAAAGACTAGCGGGAGTAGGATCGAGGCCTCCTACAATGAGCAGTTCTTC
size: -; J: TRBJ2-7; V: TRBV13; D: -; CDR3: CASSPGSGLYEQYF; DNA: TGTGCCAGCAGCCCGGGGAGCGGGCTGTACGAGCAGTACTTC
size: -; J: TRBJ1-5; V: TRBV23-1; D: TRBD1; CDR3: CASSPPTGGDQDQPQHF; DNA: TGCGCCAGCAGTCCGCCGACAGGGGGGGACCAGGATCAGCCCCAGCATTTT
size: once; J: TRBJ1-1; V: TRBV15; D: -; CDR3: CATSALTSLRF; DNA: TGTGCCACCAGCGCTCTGACTTCCCTCCGCTTT
size: -; J: TRBJ2-5; V: TRBV11-1; D: TRBD2; CDR3: CASSLLGTSGILGQETQYF; DNA: TGTGCCAGCAGCTTACTGGGGACTAGCGGGATCCTGGGTCAAGAGACCCAGTACTTC
size: -; J: TRBJ2-3; V: TRBV30; D: TRBD2; CDR3: CAWNLAGSSDTQYF; DNA: TGTGCCTGGAACCTAGCGGGGAGTTCAGATACGCAGTATTTT
size: -; J: TRBJ2-1; V: TRBV11-2; D: TRBD2; CDR3: CASSLDLLAGAWDEQFF; DNA: TGTGCCAGCAGCTTAGATCTCCTAGCGGGAGCGTGGGATGAGCAGTTCTTC
size: -; J: TRBJ2-1; V: TRBV7-7; D: TRBD1; CDR3: CASSLATGGGNEQFF; DNA: TGTGCCAGCAGCTTAGCGACAGGGGGAGGGAATGAGCAGTTCTTC
size: -; J: TRBJ1-4; V: TRBV6-1; D: TRBD1; CDR3: CASSLETGREKLFF; DNA: TGTGCCAGCAGTTTGGAGACAGGGCGTGAAAAACTGTTTTTT
size: -; J: TRBJ2-7; V: TRBV2; D: TRBD2; CDR3: CASSALIAGGTYEQYF; DNA: TGTGCCAGCAGTGCCCTAATAGCGGGGGGAACCTACGAGCAGTACTTC
size: -; J: TRBJ2-1; V: TRBV10-3; D: -; CDR3: CAISELGTGEVRNEQFF; DNA: TGTGCCATCAGTGAGTTGGGAACAGGGGAGGTAAGAAATGAGCAGTTCTTC
size: -; J: TRBJ1-2; V: TRBV20-1; D: -; CDR3: CSARDGTGYTF; DNA: TGCAGTGCTAGAGACGGGACAGGCTACACCTTC
size: -; J: TRBJ2-1; V: TRBV5-1; D: TRBD2; CDR3: CASSRLAVSSYNEQFF; DNA: TGCGCCAGCAGCAGACTAGCGGTAAGCTCCTACAATGAGCAGTTCTTC
size: -; J: TRBJ1-2; V: TRBV5-6; D: -; CDR3: CASSPVGGAPTYTF; DNA: TGTGCCAGCAGCCCGGTTGGGGGGGCGCCCACCTACACCTTC
size: once; J: TRBJ2-1; V: TRBV5-6; D: TRBD1; CDR3: CASSDRTGFIYNEQFF; DNA: TGTGCCAGCAGCGATCGGACAGGTTTCATCTACAATGAGCAGTTCTTC
size: -; J: TRBJ1-2; V: TRBV5-1; D: -; CDR3: CASSPAGRDGYTF; DNA: TGCGCCAGCAGCCCGGCCGGGAGGGATGGCTACACCTTC
size: once; J: TRBJ1-4; V: TRBV28; D: -; CDR3: CASTQSAQVWGEKLFF; DNA: TGTGCCAGCACTCAATCGGCCCAGGTTTGGGGCGAAAAACTGTTTTTT
size: -; J: TRBJ1-5; V: TRBV5-1; D: TRBD1; CDR3: CASSTTGTGGQPQHF; DNA: TGCGCCAGCAGCACGACCGGGACAGGGGGTCAGCCCCAGCATTTT
size: -; J: TRBJ2-7; V: TRBV28; D: -; CDR3: CASSPRTSYGEQYF; DNA: TGTGCCAGCAGTCCAAGAACCTCGTACGGCGAGCAGTACTTC
size: -; J: TRBJ1-2; V: TRBV28; D: TRBD1; CDR3: CASSPDRALIWDGYTF; DNA: TGTGCCAGCAGTCCAGACAGGGCGTTGATCTGGGATGGCTACACCTTC
size: once; J: TRBJ1-1; V: TRBV27; D: -; CDR3: CASSLPGERGTEAFF; DNA: TGTGCCAGCAGTTTACCGGGGGAGCGTGGCACTGAAGCTTTCTTT
size: -; J: TRBJ2-2; V: TRBV7-6; D: -; CDR3: CASSLTQGGSGELFF; DNA: TGTGCCAGCAGCTTAACCCAGGGTGGGTCCGGGGAGCTGTTTTTT
size: -; J: TRBJ2-7; V: TRBV11-3; D: -; CDR3: CASSLVVGTYEQYF; DNA: TGTGCCAGCAGCTTAGTCGTCGGGACCTACGAGCAGTACTTC
size: -; J: TRBJ2-7; V: TRBV6-1; D: -; CDR3: CASSEGDTTTYEQYF; DNA: TGTGCCAGCAGTGAAGGGGACACCACTACCTACGAGCAGTACTTC
size: -; J: TRBJ2-2; V: TRBV19; D: TRBD2; CDR3: CASSRVLAGVAGELFF; DNA: TGTGCCAGTAGTAGGGTACTAGCGGGAGTAGCCGGGGAGCTGTTTTTT
size: -; J: TRBJ2-7; V: TRBV6-5; D: TRBD1; CDR3: CASSSPGQGYEQYF; DNA: TGTGCCAGCAGTTCTCCGGGACAGGGCTACGAGCAGTACTTC
size: -; J: TRBJ2-7; V: TRBV7-2; D: -; CDR3: CASSLGGGVYYEQYF; DNA: TGTGCCAGCAGCTTAGGTGGCGGGGTTTACTACGAGCAGTACTTC
size: -; J: TRBJ2-1; V: TRBV9; D: TRBD1; CDR3: CASSVRQGGNNEQFF; DNA: TGTGCCAGCAGCGTAAGACAGGGGGGTAACAATGAGCAGTTCTTC